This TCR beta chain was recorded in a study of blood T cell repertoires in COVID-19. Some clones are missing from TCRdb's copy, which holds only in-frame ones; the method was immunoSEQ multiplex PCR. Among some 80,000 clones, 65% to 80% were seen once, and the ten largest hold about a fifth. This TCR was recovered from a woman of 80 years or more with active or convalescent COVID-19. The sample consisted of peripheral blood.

CDR3: CASRLRKGTEAFF. In nucleotides, the CDR3 is TGTGCCAGCAGATTGAGAAAGGGGACTGAAGCTTTCTTT. V and J are TRBV28 and TRBJ1-1; D might be TRBD1 (5 bases). Trimming cost V 6 bases and J 5 bases, with 13 bases left between them. The CDR3 extends over 13 amino acids. CDR1 MDHEN and CDR2 SYDVKM come from the germline V gene.